This T cell receptor (beta chain) was captured by sequencing in a study of blood T cells in healthy people across ages. At the level of the study: With template switching, about one barcoded beta molecule was captured per two T cells.

Of note for this clonotype: The antigen remains undetermined.

Findings of the study overall: Older age went with lower TCR beta diversity per million T cells, in a roughly linear way. More naive CD4+ cells and higher diversity marked long-lived donors relative to aged donors.

Trimming left V 6 bases short and J 2 bases short, with 14 bases between. Germline CDR1 reads DFQATT; CDR2 reads SNEGSKA (reference sequence). This CDR3 is 14 amino acids long. PCR was performed a second time for roughly 7 to 11 cycles using a sample-barcoded 5' primer and a J-beta primer mix. Via MiXCR, TCRdb re-called the 5' RACE reads, giving one row per CDR3 protein. The sample includes around 620,000 distinct CDR3 sequences, about 25% of them seen just once. The sequence was obtained from a woman in her 70s in good health. V is TRBV20-1 and J is TRBJ1-5; D unresolved. Sequenced input: blood. The CDR3 nucleotides read TGCAGTGCCAAGGATATATGGGGCAATCAGCCCCAGCATTTT. The encoded protein is CSAKDIWGNQPQHF.